This TCR beta chain appears in the sequencing data of a study of CD8+ T cells in alopecia areata. Study-wide points: Lesional scalp exceeded normal scalp in clonality, especially in alopecia totalis/universalis. Patients displayed less clarity in TCR sharing than mice, a finding possibly related to HLA.

Note on this clone: The target antigen is unknown.

CDR3 length: 14 residues. Trimming pared 2 bases from V and 6 bases from J, leaving 8 bases between. Germline V gene sequence: CDR1 SGHAT, CDR2 FQNNGV. cDNA reverse transcribed from extracted RNA served as the sequencing template. Sequencing used immunoSEQ multiplex PCR; TCRdb keeps in-frame clones, though not all of them. The data contain over 150,000 clones, 56% of them singletons. The rearrangement uses TRBV11-2 and TRBJ1-6; possible D gene TRBD1, 6 bases. The sample comprised CD8+ T cells sorted from blood. The origin of this receptor is a human donor in good health. CDR3 nucleotide sequence: TGTGCCAGCAGCTTATGGGGGCTTAATTCACCCCTCCACTTT. Encoded protein: CASSLWGLNSPLHF.